This entry features one TCR beta chain sequence. The CDR3 is 15 amino acids. Germline assignment: CDR1 SGHRS and CDR2 YFSETQ. V was shortened by 0 bases and J by 2 bases, with 12 bases between the two germline ends. The sample comes from a study of blood T cells in healthy people across ages. Then a second PCR, running about 7 to 11 cycles, was carried out with a sample-barcoded 5' primer and a J-beta primer mix. All cDNA molecules were each tagged by a template-switch adaptor with 12 random nucleotides. MiXCR, applied by TCRdb to the 5' RACE reads, yields one record per CDR3 protein. This sample has about 800,000 distinct CDR3 sequences; roughly 25% occur once, and the top ten carry under 4.5%. The same specimen was also included in a second study, on T cells of mothers and their children. Turning to that study: A few mothers and their six children, all healthy Caucasians, donated. When the second PCR was run, its M1S primer added sample barcodes and 2-4 random nucleotides.

The chain couples TRBV5-1 to TRBJ2-7; D gene uncertain. This receptor was obtained from a boy between 10 and 17 years old in good health. Sequencing used blood. CDR3 bases: TGCGCCAGCAGCTTGGCAGCAATGATGGCCTACGAGCAGTACTTC. It is translated as CASSLAAMMAYEQYF.